The 13 T cell receptor beta chains given below trace back to one sample, sequenced in a study of blood T cell dynamics during melanoma immunotherapy. Time point specified: pre-treatment baseline. The protocol was immunoSEQ multiplex PCR, while the TCRdb copy is restricted to in-frame clones and leaves out a portion. The sample lists 10,000 to 15,000 clones, less than 85% occurring once. Sequencing was performed on blood, taken from a patient treated with checkpoint blockade. These receptors were taken from a human donor with melanoma.

The genes are TRBV19 and TRBJ2-7, with D hard to call. The CDR3 consists of 13 residues. V dropped 5 bases and J dropped 0 bases, with 8 bases sitting between them. CDR1 LNHDA and CDR2 SQIVND come from the germline V gene (reference sequence). CDR3 region: CASSLGYSYEQYF. The CDR3 DNA is TGTGCCAGTAGTCTAGGCTACTCCTACGAGCAGTACTTC.

V gene TRBV19 combines with J gene TRBJ1-3; no firm D call. The CDR3 loop spans 14 amino acids. CDR1 is LNHDA and CDR2 is SQIVND in the germline V gene (reference sequence). Deletions cut 7 bases from V and 1 base from J, with 11 bases between. The CDR3 sequence is CASTPASSGNTIYF. The CDR3 coding sequence is TGTGCCAGTACCCCCGCTTCTTCTGGAAACACCATATATTTT.

V usage is TRBV19 and J usage is TRBJ1-1; weak D call: TRBD1 (5 bases). The germline gives CDR1 LNHDA, CDR2 SQIVND (reference sequence). There are 15 residues in the CDR3. The V gene lost 7 bases and the J gene lost 1 base, with 16 bases spanning the gap. The CDR3 spells CASTAGGNENTEAFF. Here the CDR3 DNA reads TGTGCCAGTACCGCTGGGGGGAACGAGAACACTGAAGCTTTCTTT.

V gene TRBV6-6 combines with J gene TRBJ1-5; D remains unclear. There are 14 residues in the CDR3. CDR1 and CDR2 (germline): MNHNY, SVGAGI (reference sequence). With 6 bases removed from V and 0 bases from J, the gap between germline ends came to 9 bases. CDR3 protein: CASSYSNSNQPQHF. In DNA, the CDR3 is TGTGCCAGCAGCTATAGTAATAGCAATCAGCCCCAGCATTTT.

The chain joins TRBV5-1 to TRBJ2-3, with 11 nucleotides matching TRBD2. Germline loops: CDR1 SGHRS, CDR2 YFSETQ. V dropped 1 base and J dropped 2; count of bases not matched to a gene: 6. The CDR3 totals 17 residues. The CDR3 sequence is CASSLWGTSGTTDTQYF. CDR3 nucleotide sequence: TGCGCCAGCAGCTTGTGGGGGACTAGCGGAACCACAGATACGCAGTATTTT.

The chain has TRBV6-5 and TRBJ1-2, with D maybe TRBD1 (5 bases). The V end was cut by 6 bases, the J end by 3 bases, with 11 bases between. This CDR3 spans 13 amino acids. Germline V lookup: CDR1 MNHEY, CDR2 SVGAGI. CDR3 in amino acids: CASRGTGHYGYTF. CDR3 nucleotide sequence: TGTGCCAGCAGAGGGACGGGACACTATGGCTACACCTTC.

This clone was seen a few times. The V and J genes are TRBV27 and TRBJ2-4; perhaps TRBD2 as D (6 bases). The CDR3 runs 14 residues. V was trimmed by 6 bases and J by 8 bases, leaving 17 bases between them. Looked up from germline, CDR1 is MNHEY and CDR2 is SMNVEV (reference sequence). The CDR3 DNA is TGTGCCAGCAGAACTGCTAGCGACGGAGACATTCAGTACTTC. Protein sequence: CASRTASDGDIQYF.

The chain couples TRBV11-2 to TRBJ2-5; D not certain. The CDR3 is made up of 17 amino acids. V lost 2 bases and J lost 1, with 17 bases in between. Germline lookup yields CDR1 SGHAT and CDR2 FQNNGV. CDR3 bases: TGTGCCAGCAGCTTAACCACGCAACAGTGGATCCAAGAGACCCAGTACTTC. Protein: CASSLTTQQWIQETQYF.

This clone was counted between two and nine times. The V gene is TRBV7-9, the J gene TRBJ2-7, with a tentative D call TRBD2 (6 bases). This CDR3 is built from 15 residues. Deletions cut 4 bases from V and 5 bases from J, with 18 bases between. The germline gives CDR1 SEHNR, CDR2 FQNEAQ (reference sequence). The CDR3 bases are TGTGCCAGCAGCTCCCGCTTGGAGGGACTCGACGAGCAGTACTTC. Amino acids: CASSSRLEGLDEQYF.

The V call is TRBV10-3, the J call TRBJ2-5, with D perhaps matching TRBD2 (5 bases). TRBJ2-7 matches the DNA end more closely, so the J call is doubtful. CDR1 and CDR2 (germline): ENHRY, SYGVKD. This CDR3 region has 13 residues. CDR3 amino acids: CAISESGLIEQYF. In DNA, the CDR3 is TGTGCCATCAGTGAGTCTGGACTCATCGAGCAGTACTTC.

This chain uses TRBV7-2 with TRBJ2-1, with D maybe TRBD1 (5 bases). Deletions cut 5 bases from V and 6 bases from J, with 23 bases between. CDR3 length: 17 amino acids. Germline assignment: CDR1 SGHTA and CDR2 FQGNSA. Written as DNA, the CDR3 is TGTGCCAGCAGCCACAATCGCAGGGTCTCCTCGCGCAATGAGCAGTTCTTC. Amino acid sequence: CASSHNRRVSSRNEQFF. Supplemented by reference TRBV7-2 and TRBJ2-1, the full variable domain reads GAGVSQSPSNKVTEKGKDVELRCDPISGHTALYWYRQSLGQGLEFLIYFQGNSAPDKSGLPSDRFSAERTGGSVSTLTIQRTQQEDSAVYLCASSHNRRVSSRNEQFFGPGTRLTVL.

The chain couples TRBV27 to TRBJ1-1; 7 bases align to TRBD1. Germline CDR1 reads MNHEY; CDR2 reads SMNVEV (reference sequence). The CDR3 is 17 residues long. V trimming: 0 bases; J trimming: 6 bases; junction bases outside the gene matches: 13. CDR3 nucleotides: TGTGCCAGCAGTTTATCGCCCCCCAGGGGGAGTTTAGCTGAAGCTTTCTTT. Amino acids: CASSLSPPRGSLAEAFF.

The chain joins TRBV6-4 to TRBJ2-5; 8 nucleotides agree with TRBD2. CDR3 length: 14 amino acids. J gave up 2 bases and V 4 bases, and 3 bases lay outside the gene matches. The germline gives CDR1 MRHNA, CDR2 SNTAGT. DNA for the CDR3: TGTGCCAGCAGTGTAACTAGCGGACAAGAGACCCAGTACTTC. Translation gives CASSVTSGQETQYF.